The 14 T cell receptor beta chains listed next were all sequenced from one sample in a study of cytomegalovirus exposure and HLA in healthy donors. The protocol was immunoSEQ multiplex PCR, while the TCRdb copy is restricted to in-frame clones and leaves out a portion. The sample consists of 90,000 to 150,000 clones, 88% of them appearing once. Sample: PBMCs. The receptors were sampled from a woman aged 18 to 35 in good health and CMV-seropositive.

The rearrangement uses TRBV4-1 and TRBJ1-2; 9 positions agree with TRBD1. V was clipped by 1 base and J by 4 bases; unmatched bases: 10. This CDR3 is built from 17 residues. Germline V lookup: CDR1 MGHRA, CDR2 YSYEKL. As DNA, the CDR3 is TGCGCCAGCAGCCAAGCCCCTGGGACAGGGAATGTCTATGGCTACACCTTC. It yields the protein CASSQAPGTGNVYGYTF.

This clone was seen only once. The chain uses TRBV7-6 and TRBJ2-2, with D maybe TRBD1 (6 bases). Trimming left V 5 bases short and J 2 bases short, with 9 bases between. CDR3 length: 14 residues. The germline V gene encodes CDR1 SGHVS and CDR2 FNYEAQ. The CDR3 nucleotides read TGTGCCAGCAGCCCAGGGACAAACACCGGGGAGCTGTTTTTT. Translated, it gives CASSPGTNTGELFF.

V is TRBV15 and J is TRBJ1-2; no firm D call. Germline lookup yields CDR1 LNHNV and CDR2 YYDKDF (reference sequence). V lost 0 bases, J lost 8 bases, and 16 bases lay in between. The CDR3 spans 15 residues. The CDR3 nucleotides read TGTGCCACCAGCAGAGATGCGCCGCTAGCTATGGGCTACACCTTC. This encodes CATSRDAPLAMGYTF.

This chain joins TRBV7-9 and TRBJ1-1; maybe TRBD1 (6 bases). The CDR3 runs to 16 residues. CDR1 and CDR2 (germline): SEHNR, FQNEAQ (reference sequence). V was clipped by 7 bases and J by 0 bases, with 18 bases between them. The CDR3 protein is CASTSLGQHMNTEAFF. CDR3 in DNA: TGTGCCAGCACGTCTTTAGGACAGCACATGAACACTGAAGCTTTCTTT.

CDR3 in amino acids: CASSMSSGNTIYF. The CDR3 DNA is TGTGCCAGTAGTATGAGTTCTGGAAACACCATATATTTT. The rearrangement uses TRBV19 and TRBJ1-3, with unresolved D. The germline V and J ends were trimmed by 3 bases and 1 base, with 4 bases remaining between them. Germline CDR1 is LNHDA and CDR2 is SQIVND (reference sequence). The CDR3 is 13 amino acids. Drawing the rest from reference TRBV19 and TRBJ1-3, the complete variable domain is DGGITQSPKYLFRKEGQNVTLSCEQNLNHDAMYWYRQDPGQGLRLIYYSQIVNDFQKGDIAEGYSVSREKKESFPLTVTSAQKNPTAFYLCASSMSSGNTIYFGEGSWLTVV.

The gene calls are TRBV13 and TRBJ2-7, with TRBD2 identical over 11 bases. This CDR3 is built from 16 residues. Unmatched junction bases numbered 6, after V lost 5 bases and J lost 0 bases. CDR1 PRHDT and CDR2 FYEKMQ come from the germline V gene (reference sequence). CDR3 DNA sequence: TGTGCCAGCAGCAAACGACTAGCGGGAAGCTCCTACGAGCAGTACTTC. Translation gives CASSKRLAGSSYEQYF. Full variable domain (outside the CDR3, taken from reference TRBV13 and TRBJ2-7): AAGVIQSPRHLIKEKRETATLKCYPIPRHDTVYWYQQGPGQDPQFLISFYEKMQSDKGSIPDRFSAQQFSDYHSELNMSSLELGDSALYFCASSKRLAGSSYEQYFGPGTRLTVT.

The V gene is TRBV29-1, the J gene TRBJ1-4; TRBD1 agrees at 8 bases. The CDR3 is 13 residues long. The germline gives CDR1 SQVTM, CDR2 ANQGSEA. The trim removed 7 bases at V and 5 bases at J, leaving 6 bases unmatched. CDR3 in DNA: TGCAGCGGGGGCAGGGGGCCCAATGAAAAACTGTTTTTT. Translation: CSGGRGPNEKLFF. The full variable domain, in which reference TRBV29-1 and TRBJ1-4 provide the parts outside the CDR3, is SAVISQKPSRDICQRGTSLTIQCQVDSQVTMMFWYRQQPGQSLTLIATANQGSEATYESGFVIDKFPISRPNLTFSTLTVSNMSPEDSSIYLCSGGRGPNEKLFFGSGTQLSVL.

V and J are TRBV27 and TRBJ2-2, with D perhaps TRBD1 (5 bases). Germline CDR1 is MNHEY and CDR2 is SMNVEV (reference sequence). Trimming took off 4 bases at V and 2 bases at J, with 8 bases between the two ends. This CDR3 has 14 residues. CDR3: CASSSTVNTGELFF. As DNA, the CDR3 is TGTGCCAGCAGTTCGACAGTTAACACCGGGGAGCTGTTTTTT.

The gene calls are TRBV30 and TRBJ2-2; a possible D gene is TRBD2 (6 bases). Germline loops: CDR1 GTSNPN, CDR2 SVGIG (reference sequence). V gave up 4 bases and J gave up 1 base, with 13 bases separating them. The CDR3 runs to 15 residues. The CDR3 is CAWMRGLMNTGELFF. In DNA form, the CDR3 reads TGTGCCTGGATGCGAGGACTAATGAACACCGGGGAGCTGTTTTTT.

The chain uses TRBV4-1 and TRBJ2-7; D perhaps matches TRBD2 (6 bases). The V gene's germline CDR1 is MGHRA and CDR2 YSYEKL. The CDR3 sequence is 18 residues long. V was shortened by 2 bases and J by 2 bases, with 22 bases between the two germline ends. In DNA form, the CDR3 reads TGCGCCAGCAGCCAAAAGTGGAGGGCTACCCTAGAGACCTACGAGCAGTACTTC. Amino acid sequence: CASSQKWRATLETYEQYF.

J is TRBJ1-1 and V is TRBV6-4; 8 bases are shared with TRBD1. The CDR3 runs to 15 residues. Germline trimming cut 4 bases from V and 1 base from J; bases unmatched to any gene: 5. Germline V gives CDR1 MRHNA, CDR2 SNTAGT. The CDR3 DNA sequence: TGTGCCAGCAGTGCCCAGGGGGCAGGGAACACTGAAGCTTTCTTT. This gives the protein CASSAQGAGNTEAFF.

The CDR3 nucleotides are TGTGCCAGCAGTGGACCAAGACAGGGAGGCAATGAGCAGTTCTTC. Translated, it gives CASSGPRQGGNEQFF. The chain couples TRBV2 to TRBJ2-1, with D possibly being TRBD1 (7 bases). Per germline, CDR1 SNHLY and CDR2 FYNNEI. V was clipped by 4 bases and J by 6 bases, with 16 bases between them. The CDR3 runs 15 residues.

The J gene is TRBJ2-3, the V gene TRBV4-3; D gene unclear. The germline V and J ends were trimmed by 0 bases and 3 bases, with 10 bases remaining between them. CDR1 LGHNA and CDR2 YSLEER come from the germline V gene. The CDR3 consists of 15 residues. DNA of the CDR3: TGCGCCAGCAGCCAAGAAGTTTTTGAGACAGATACGCAGTATTTT. It encodes CASSQEVFETDTQYF.

This clone was observed a handful of times. This chain joins TRBV7-6 and TRBJ2-1; 12 bases are a match to TRBD2. The junction had 13 bases not matched to a gene; V was cut back by 3 bases and J by 7 bases. In germline, CDR1 is SGHVS, CDR2 FNYEAQ. The CDR3 loop spans 18 amino acids. CDR3 residues: CASSFIHSSGGAGNEQFF. The DNA of the CDR3 is TGTGCCAGCAGCTTCATCCATTCTAGCGGGGGGGCTGGTAATGAGCAGTTCTTC.